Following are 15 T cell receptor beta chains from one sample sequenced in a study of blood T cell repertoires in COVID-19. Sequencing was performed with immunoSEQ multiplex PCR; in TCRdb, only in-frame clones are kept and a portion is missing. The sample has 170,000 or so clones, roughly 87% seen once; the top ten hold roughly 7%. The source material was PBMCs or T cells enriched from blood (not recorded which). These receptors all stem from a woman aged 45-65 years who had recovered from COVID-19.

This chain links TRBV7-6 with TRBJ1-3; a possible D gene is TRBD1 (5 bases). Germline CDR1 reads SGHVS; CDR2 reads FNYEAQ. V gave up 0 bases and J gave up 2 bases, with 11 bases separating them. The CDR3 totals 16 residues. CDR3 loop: CASSLASGGTGNTIYF. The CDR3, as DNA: TGTGCCAGCAGCTTAGCTTCCGGGGGGACTGGAAACACCATATATTTT.

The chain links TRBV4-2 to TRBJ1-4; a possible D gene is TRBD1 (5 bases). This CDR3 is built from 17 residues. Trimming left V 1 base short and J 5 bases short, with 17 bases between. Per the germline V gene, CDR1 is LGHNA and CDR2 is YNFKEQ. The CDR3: CASSQGAGGLGNEKLFF. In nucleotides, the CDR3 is TGTGCCAGCAGCCAAGGTGCCGGGGGGTTGGGGAATGAAAAACTGTTTTTT.

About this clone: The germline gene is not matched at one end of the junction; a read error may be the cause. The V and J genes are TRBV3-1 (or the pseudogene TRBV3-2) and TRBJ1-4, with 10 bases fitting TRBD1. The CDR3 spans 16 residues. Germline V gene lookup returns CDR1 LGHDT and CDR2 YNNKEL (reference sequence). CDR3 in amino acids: CASSPAGTGANEKLFF. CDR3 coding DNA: TGTGCCAGCAGCCCAGCGGGGACAGGGGCTAACGAAAAACTGTTTTTT.

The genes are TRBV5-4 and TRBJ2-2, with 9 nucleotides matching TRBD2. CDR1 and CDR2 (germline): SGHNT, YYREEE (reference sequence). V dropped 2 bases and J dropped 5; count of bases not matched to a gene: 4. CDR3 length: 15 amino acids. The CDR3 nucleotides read TGTGCCAGCAGCTTTGCGGGAGGGTTGACCGGGGAGCTGTTTTTT. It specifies CASSFAGGLTGELFF. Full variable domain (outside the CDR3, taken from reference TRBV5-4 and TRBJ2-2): ETGVTQSPTHLIKTRGQQVTLRCSSQSGHNTVSWYQQALGQGPQFIFQYYREEENGRGNFPPRFSGLQFPNYSSELNVNALELDDSALYLCASSFAGGLTGELFFGEGSRLTVL.

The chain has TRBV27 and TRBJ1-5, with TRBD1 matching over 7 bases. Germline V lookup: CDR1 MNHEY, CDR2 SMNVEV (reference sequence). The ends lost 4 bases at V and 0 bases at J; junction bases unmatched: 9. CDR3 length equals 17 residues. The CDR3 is CASSSGPGQSSNQPQHF. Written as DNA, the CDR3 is TGTGCCAGCAGTTCAGGACCGGGACAGAGTAGCAATCAGCCCCAGCATTTT.

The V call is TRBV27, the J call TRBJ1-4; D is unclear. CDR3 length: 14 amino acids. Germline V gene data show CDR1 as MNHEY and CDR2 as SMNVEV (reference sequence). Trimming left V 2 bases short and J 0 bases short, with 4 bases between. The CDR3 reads CASSLRATNEKLFF. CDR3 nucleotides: TGTGCCAGCAGTTTACGAGCAACTAATGAAAAACTGTTTTTT.

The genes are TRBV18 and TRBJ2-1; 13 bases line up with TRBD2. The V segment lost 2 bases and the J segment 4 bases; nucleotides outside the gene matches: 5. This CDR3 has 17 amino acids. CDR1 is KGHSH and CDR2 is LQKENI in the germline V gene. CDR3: CASSPRTSGSSYNEQFF. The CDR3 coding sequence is TGTGCCAGCTCACCAAGGACTAGCGGGAGTTCTTACAATGAGCAGTTCTTC.

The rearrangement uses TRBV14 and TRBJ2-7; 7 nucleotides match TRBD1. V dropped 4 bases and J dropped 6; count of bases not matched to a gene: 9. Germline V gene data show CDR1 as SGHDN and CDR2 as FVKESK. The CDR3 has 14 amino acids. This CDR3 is CASSRYRGEGEQYF. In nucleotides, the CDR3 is TGTGCCAGCAGCCGATACAGGGGTGAGGGCGAGCAGTACTTC.

The CDR3 loop is CASSGGLAGPPSSYNEQFF. The CDR3 DNA reads TGTGCCAGTAGTGGGGGACTAGCGGGGCCCCCAAGCTCCTACAATGAGCAGTTCTTC. V and J are TRBV19 and TRBJ2-1, with 13 positions matching TRBD2. V dropped 5 bases and J dropped 0; count of bases not matched to a gene: 10. CDR1 LNHDA and CDR2 SQIVND come from the germline V gene (reference sequence). The CDR3 runs to 19 residues.

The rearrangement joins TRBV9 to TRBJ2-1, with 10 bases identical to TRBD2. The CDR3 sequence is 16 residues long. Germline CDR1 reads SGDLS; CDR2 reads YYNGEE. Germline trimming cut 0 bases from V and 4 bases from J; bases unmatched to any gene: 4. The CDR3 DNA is TGTGCCAGCAGCGTAGTACTAGCGGGAAAATACAATGAGCAGTTCTTC. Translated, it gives CASSVVLAGKYNEQFF.

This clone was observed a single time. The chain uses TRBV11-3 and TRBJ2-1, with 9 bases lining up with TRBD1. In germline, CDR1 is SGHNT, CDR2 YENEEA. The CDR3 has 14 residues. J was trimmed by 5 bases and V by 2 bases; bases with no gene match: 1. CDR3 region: CASSLRQGDNEQFF. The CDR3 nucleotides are TGTGCCAGCAGCTTACGACAGGGGGACAATGAGCAGTTCTTC.

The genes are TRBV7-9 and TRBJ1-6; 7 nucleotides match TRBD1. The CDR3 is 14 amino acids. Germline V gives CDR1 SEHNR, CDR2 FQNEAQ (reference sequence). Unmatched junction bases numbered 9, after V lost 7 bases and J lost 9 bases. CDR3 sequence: CASTYGTEGSPLHF. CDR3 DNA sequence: TGTGCCAGCACCTACGGGACAGAGGGTTCACCCCTCCACTTT.

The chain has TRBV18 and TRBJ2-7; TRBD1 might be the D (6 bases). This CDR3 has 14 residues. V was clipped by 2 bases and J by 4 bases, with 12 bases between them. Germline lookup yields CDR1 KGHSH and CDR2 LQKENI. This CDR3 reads CASSPVGAGYEQYF. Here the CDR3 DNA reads TGTGCCAGCTCACCAGTGGGGGCAGGGTACGAGCAGTACTTC.

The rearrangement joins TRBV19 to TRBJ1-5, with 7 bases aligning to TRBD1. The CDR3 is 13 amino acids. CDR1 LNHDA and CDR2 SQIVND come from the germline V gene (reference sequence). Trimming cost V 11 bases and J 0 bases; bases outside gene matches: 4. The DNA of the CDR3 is TGTGCCGTAACAGGGGATAGCAATCAGCCCCAGCATTTT. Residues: CAVTGDSNQPQHF.

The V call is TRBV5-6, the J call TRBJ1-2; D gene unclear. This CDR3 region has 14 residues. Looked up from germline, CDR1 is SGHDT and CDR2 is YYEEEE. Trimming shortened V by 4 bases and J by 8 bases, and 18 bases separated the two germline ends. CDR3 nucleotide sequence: TGTGCCAGCAGCACCGGGAGGAGGGTCCGGGGCTACACCTTC. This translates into CASSTGRRVRGYTF.